One T cell receptor beta chain is described in this entry. Its antigen is currently unknown. This specimen comes from a study of tumor-infiltrating lymphocytes in localized non-small cell lung cancer. Whole-study context: Each patient gave resected tumor and non-adjacent uninvolved lung tissue.

Overall study findings and caveats: Different pieces of the same tissue went to different assays, confounding technical variation with intratumor heterogeneity.

Germline CDR1 and CDR2: MNHNS and SASEGT. CDR3 size: 13 residues. The V gene lost 6 bases and the J gene lost 7 bases, with 12 bases spanning the gap. The repertoire was sequenced with immunoSEQ multiplex PCR; TCRdb's copy has only in-frame clones and lacks some. The sample has 2,500 to 3,000 clones, roughly two thirds seen once; the top ten hold 9.5% to 10%. The J gene is TRBJ2-2, the V gene TRBV6-1, with unresolved D. This clonotype was sampled from a human donor with non-small cell lung cancer. Specimen: uninvolved lung tissue not adjacent to the tumor. The CDR3 DNA reads TGTGCCAGCAGCCAAGAGTGGAGCGGGGAGCTGTTTTTT. The encoded protein is CASSQEWSGELFF.